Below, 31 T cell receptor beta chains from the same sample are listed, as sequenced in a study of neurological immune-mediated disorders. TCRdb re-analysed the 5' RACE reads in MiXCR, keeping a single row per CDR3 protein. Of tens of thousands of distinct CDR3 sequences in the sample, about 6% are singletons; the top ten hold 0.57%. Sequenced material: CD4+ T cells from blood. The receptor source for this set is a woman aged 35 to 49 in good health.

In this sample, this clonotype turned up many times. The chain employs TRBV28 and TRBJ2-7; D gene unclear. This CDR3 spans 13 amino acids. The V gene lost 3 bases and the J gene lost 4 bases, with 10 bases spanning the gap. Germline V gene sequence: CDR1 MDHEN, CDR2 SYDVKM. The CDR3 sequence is CASSLSRPYEQYF. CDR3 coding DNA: TGTGCCAGCAGTTTGTCCAGGCCGTACGAGCAGTACTTC. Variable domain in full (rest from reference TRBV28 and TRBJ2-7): DVKVTQSSRYLVKRTGEKVFLECVQDMDHENMFWYRQDPGLGLRLIYFSYDVKMKEKGDIPEGYSVSREKKERFSLILESASTNQTSMYLCASSLSRPYEQYFGPGTRLTVT.

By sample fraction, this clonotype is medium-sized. CDR3 nucleotide sequence: TGCGCCAGCAGCTTAACTGGGGAGACCCAGTACTTC. Protein: CASSLTGETQYF. The rearrangement joins TRBV5-1 to TRBJ2-5, with no clear D. Germline values: CDR1 SGHRS, CDR2 YFSETQ. This CDR3 has 12 amino acids. Trimming shortened V by 2 bases and J by 5 bases, and 7 bases separated the two germline ends.

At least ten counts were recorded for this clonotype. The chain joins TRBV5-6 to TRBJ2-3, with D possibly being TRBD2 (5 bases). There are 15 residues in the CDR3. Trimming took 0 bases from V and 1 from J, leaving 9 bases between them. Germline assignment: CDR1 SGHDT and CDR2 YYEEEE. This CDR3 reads CASSLVDYRTDTQYF. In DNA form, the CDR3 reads TGTGCCAGCAGCTTGGTAGACTACCGCACAGATACGCAGTATTTT.

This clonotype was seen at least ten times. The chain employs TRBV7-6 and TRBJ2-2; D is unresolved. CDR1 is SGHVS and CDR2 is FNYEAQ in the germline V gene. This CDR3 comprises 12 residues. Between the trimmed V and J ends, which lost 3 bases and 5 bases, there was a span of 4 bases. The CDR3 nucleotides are TGTGCCAGCAGCTTTGCTACCGGGGAGCTGTTTTTT. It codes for CASSFATGELFF.

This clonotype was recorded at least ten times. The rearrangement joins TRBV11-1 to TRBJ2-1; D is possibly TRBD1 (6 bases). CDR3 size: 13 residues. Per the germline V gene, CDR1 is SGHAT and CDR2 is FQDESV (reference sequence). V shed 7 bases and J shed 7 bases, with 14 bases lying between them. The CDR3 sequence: CASTQSGTNEQFF. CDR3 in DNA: TGTGCCAGCACGCAATCCGGGACAAATGAGCAGTTCTTC.

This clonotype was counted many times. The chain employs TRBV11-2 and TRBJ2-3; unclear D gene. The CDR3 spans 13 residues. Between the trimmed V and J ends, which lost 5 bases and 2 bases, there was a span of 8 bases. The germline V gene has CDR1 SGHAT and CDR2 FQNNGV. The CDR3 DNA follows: TGTGCCAGCAGCGACCTTCTCACAGATACGCAGTATTTT. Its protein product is CASSDLLTDTQYF.

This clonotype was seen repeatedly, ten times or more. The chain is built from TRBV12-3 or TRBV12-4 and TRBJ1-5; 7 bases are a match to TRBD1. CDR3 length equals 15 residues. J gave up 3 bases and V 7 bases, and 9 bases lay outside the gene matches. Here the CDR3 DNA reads TGTGCCAGCACCTCAGAGACAGGGCCCAATCAGCCCCAGCATTTT. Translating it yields CASTSETGPNQPQHF.

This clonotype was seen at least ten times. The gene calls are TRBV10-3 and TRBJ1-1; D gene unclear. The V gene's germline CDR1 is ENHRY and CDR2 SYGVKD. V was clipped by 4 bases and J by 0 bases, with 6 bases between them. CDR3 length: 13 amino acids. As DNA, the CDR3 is TGTGCCATCAGTGTAACCATGAACACTGAAGCTTTCTTT. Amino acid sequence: CAISVTMNTEAFF.

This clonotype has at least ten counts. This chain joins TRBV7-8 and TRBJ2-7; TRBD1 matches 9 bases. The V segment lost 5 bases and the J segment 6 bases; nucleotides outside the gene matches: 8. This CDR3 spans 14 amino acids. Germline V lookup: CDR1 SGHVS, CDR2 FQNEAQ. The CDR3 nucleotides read TGTGCCAGCAGCACGGGGACAGGGAGAGGCGAGCAGTACTTC. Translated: CASSTGTGRGEQYF.

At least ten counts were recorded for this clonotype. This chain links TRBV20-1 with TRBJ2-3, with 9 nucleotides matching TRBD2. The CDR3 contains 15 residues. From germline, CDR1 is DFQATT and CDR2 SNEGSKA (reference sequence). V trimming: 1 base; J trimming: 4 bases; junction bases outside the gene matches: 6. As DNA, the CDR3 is TGCAGTGCTAGAGTCGGCGGGAGGGCAGCAGATACGCAGTATTTT. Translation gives CSARVGGRAADTQYF.

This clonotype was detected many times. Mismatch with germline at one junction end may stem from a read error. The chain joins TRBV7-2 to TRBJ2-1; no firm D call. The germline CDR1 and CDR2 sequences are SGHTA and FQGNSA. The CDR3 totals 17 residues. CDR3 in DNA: TGTGCCAGCACCTTAACCCTTACTACCTCCGATGGTAATGAGCAGTTCTTC. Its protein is CASTLTLTTSDGNEQFF.

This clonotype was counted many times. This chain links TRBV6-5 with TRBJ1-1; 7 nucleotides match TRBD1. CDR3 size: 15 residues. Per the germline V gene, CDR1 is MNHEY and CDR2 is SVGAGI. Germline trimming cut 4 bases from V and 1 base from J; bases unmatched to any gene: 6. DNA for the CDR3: TGTGCCAGCAGTTCGACAGGGACGCAGAACACTGAAGCTTTCTTT. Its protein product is CASSSTGTQNTEAFF.

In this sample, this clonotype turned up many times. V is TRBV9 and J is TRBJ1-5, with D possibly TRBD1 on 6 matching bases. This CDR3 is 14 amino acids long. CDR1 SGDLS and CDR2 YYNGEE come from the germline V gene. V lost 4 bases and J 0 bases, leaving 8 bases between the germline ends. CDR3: CASSQTGSNQPQHF. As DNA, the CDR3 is TGTGCCAGCAGCCAGACAGGTAGCAATCAGCCCCAGCATTTT.

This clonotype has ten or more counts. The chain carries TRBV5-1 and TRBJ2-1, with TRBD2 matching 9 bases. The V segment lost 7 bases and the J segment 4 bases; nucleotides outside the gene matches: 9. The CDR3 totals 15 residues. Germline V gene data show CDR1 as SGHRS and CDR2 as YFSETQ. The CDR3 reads CASGQTSGPYNEQFF. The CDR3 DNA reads TGCGCCAGCGGACAAACTAGCGGGCCTTACAATGAGCAGTTCTTC.

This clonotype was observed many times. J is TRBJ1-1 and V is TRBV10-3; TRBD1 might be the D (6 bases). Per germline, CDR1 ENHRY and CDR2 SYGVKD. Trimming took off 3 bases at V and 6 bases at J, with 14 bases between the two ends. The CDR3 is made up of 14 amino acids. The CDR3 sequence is CAISDQGTYSEAFF. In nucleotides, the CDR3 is TGTGCCATCAGTGACCAGGGGACTTATTCTGAAGCTTTCTTT.

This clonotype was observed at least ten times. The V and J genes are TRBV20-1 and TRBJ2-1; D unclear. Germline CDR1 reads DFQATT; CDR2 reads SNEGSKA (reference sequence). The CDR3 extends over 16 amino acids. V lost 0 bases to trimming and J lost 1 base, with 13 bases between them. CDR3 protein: CSARDLGLGSYNEQFF. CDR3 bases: TGCAGTGCTAGAGATCTCGGGCTAGGTTCCTACAATGAGCAGTTCTTC.

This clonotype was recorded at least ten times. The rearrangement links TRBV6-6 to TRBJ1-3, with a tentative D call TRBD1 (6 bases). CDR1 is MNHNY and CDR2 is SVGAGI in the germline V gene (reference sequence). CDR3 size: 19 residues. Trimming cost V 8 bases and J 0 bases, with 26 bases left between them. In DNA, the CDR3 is TGTGCCAGCGGGAGGGGCGGACAGAGGAACACTCCCTCTGGAAACACCATATATTTT. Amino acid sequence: CASGRGGQRNTPSGNTIYF.

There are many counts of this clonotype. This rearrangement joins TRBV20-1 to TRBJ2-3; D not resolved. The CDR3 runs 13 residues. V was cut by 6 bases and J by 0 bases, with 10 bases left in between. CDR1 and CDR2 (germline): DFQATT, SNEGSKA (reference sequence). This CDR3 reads CSALITSTDTQYF. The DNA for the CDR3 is TGCAGTGCCCTGATTACTAGCACAGATACGCAGTATTTT.

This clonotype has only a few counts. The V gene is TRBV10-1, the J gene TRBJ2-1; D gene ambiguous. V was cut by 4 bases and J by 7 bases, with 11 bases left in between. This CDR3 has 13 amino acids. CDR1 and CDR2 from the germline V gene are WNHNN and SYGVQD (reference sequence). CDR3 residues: CASSGLGGNEQFF. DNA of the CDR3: TGCGCCAGCAGTGGGCTAGGCGGTAATGAGCAGTTCTTC.

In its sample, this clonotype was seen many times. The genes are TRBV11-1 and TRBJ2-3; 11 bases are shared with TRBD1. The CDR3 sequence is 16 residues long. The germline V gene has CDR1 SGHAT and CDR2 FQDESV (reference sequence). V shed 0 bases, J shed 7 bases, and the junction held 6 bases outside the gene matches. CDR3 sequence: CASSLADRGLTNTQYF. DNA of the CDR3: TGTGCCAGCAGCTTAGCGGACAGGGGGCTGACGAATACGCAGTATTTT. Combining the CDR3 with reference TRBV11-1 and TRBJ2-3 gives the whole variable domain EAEVAQSPRYKITEKSQAVAFWCDPISGHATLYWYRQILGQGPELLVQFQDESVVDDSQLPKDRFSAERLKGVDSTLKIQPAELGDSAMYLCASSLADRGLTNTQYFGPGTRLTVL.

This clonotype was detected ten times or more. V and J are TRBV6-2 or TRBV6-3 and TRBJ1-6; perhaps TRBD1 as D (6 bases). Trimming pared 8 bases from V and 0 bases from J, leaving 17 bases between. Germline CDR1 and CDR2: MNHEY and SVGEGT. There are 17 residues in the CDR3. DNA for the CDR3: TGTGCCAGCGGGGGCAACGTGAAGGGCTCCTATAATTCACCCCTCCACTTT. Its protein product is CASGGNVKGSYNSPLHF.

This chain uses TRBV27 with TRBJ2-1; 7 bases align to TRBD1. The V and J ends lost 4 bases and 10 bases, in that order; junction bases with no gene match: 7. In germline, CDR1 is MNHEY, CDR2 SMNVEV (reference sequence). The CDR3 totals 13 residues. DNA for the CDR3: TGTGCCAGCAGTTCACAGGGGCGAGGGGAGCAGTTCTTC. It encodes CASSSQGRGEQFF.

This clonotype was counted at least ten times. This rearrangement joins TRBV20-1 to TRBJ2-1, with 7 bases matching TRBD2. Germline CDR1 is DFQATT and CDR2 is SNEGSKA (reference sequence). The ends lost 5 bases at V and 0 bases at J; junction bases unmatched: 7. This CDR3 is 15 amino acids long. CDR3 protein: CSARGVPTSYNEQFF. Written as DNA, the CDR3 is TGCAGTGCTCGGGGGGTACCGACCTCCTACAATGAGCAGTTCTTC.

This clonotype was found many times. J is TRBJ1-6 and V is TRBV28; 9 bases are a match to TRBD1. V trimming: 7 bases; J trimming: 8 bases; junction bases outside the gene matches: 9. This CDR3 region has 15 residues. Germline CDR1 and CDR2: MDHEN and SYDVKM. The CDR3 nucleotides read TGTGCCAGCACCTCCGGGACAGGGCCATATTCACCCCTCCACTTT. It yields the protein CASTSGTGPYSPLHF.

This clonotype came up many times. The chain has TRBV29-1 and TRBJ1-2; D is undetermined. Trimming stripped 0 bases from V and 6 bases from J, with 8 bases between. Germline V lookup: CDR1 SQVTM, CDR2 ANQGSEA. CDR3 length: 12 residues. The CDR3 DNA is TGCAGCGTTGAAGATCGAAGGGATGGCTACACCTTC. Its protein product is CSVEDRRDGYTF.

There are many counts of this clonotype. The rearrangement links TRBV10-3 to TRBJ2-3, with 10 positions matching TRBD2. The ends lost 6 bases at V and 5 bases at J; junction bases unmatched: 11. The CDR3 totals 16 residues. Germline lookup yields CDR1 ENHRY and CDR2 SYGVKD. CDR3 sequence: CAISEPGSGRGDTQYF. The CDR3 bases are TGTGCCATCAGCGAACCGGGCAGCGGGAGGGGAGATACGCAGTATTTT.

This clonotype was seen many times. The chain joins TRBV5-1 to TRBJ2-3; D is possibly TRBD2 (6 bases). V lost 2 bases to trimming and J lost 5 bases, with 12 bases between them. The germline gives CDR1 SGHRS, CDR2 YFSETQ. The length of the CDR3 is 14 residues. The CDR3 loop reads CASSFETRGDTQYF. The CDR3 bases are TGCGCCAGCAGCTTTGAGACTAGAGGAGATACGCAGTATTTT.

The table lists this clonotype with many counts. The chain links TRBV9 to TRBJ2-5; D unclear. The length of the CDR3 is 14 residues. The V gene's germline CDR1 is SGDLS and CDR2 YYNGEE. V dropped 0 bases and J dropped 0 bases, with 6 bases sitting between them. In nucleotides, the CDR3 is TGTGCCAGCAGCGTAGCCCCGGACCAAGAGACCCAGTACTTC. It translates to CASSVAPDQETQYF.

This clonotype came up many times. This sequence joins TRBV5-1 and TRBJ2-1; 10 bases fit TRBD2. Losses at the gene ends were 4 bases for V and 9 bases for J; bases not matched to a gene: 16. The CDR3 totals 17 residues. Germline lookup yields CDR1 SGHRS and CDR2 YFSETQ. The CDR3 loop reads CASSLLLATSGTGEQFF. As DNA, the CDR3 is TGCGCCAGCAGCCTCCTCCTGGCTACTAGCGGGACGGGTGAGCAGTTCTTC.

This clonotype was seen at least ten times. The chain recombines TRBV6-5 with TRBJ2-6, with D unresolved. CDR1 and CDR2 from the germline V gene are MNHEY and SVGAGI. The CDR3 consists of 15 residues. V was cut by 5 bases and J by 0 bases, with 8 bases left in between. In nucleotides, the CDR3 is TGTGCCAGCAGTCCTCCCCACTCTGGGGCCAACGTCCTGACTTTC. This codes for CASSPPHSGANVLTF.

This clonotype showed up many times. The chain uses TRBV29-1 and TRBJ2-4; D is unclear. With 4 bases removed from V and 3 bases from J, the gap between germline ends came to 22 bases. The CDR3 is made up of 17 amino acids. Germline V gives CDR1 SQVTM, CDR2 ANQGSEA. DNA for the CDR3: TGCAGCGTTGTTGCAAATGTGTTGAGGACCAACAAAAACATTCAGTACTTC. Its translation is CSVVANVLRTNKNIQYF. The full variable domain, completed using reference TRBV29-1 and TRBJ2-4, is SAVISQKPSRDICQRGTSLTIQCQVDSQVTMMFWYRQQPGQSLTLIATANQGSEATYESGFVIDKFPISRPNLTFSTLTVSNMSPEDSSIYLCSVVANVLRTNKNIQYFGAGTRLSVL.